This TCR beta chain comes out of a study of Ad26.COV2.S vaccination and SARS-CoV-2 variants. The study's findings and limits: Substantial breadth in spike-specific CD8+ and CD4+ T cell responses was reportedly seen after vaccination. In TCR breadth and depth analyses, total T cell responses may have been underestimated.

Repertoires were generated with immunoSEQ multiplex PCR, while TCRdb's copy carries only in-frame clones and drops some. The data contain about 680,000 clones, 89% of them seen just once; the ten biggest clones take up 1.5%. Trimming shortened V by 0 bases and J by 0 bases, and 6 bases separated the two germline ends. The germline V gene has CDR1 SGHAT and CDR2 FQNNGV. The CDR3 sequence is 15 residues long. This clone was detected once. Its antigen is still unknown. This sample's treatment: roughly 20 received Ad26.COV2.S at low or high dose, single or two shots; 5 received placebo; per-sample allocation not given. Sampling happened 63 days after the first vaccine or placebo injection. The vaccine delivered Wuhan-strain SARS-CoV-2 spike through an Ad26 vector.

The clonotype comes from a person between 18 and 59 years old who received the Ad26.COV2.S COVID-19 vaccine or a placebo. The specimen comprised peripheral blood, sampled in a trial of Ad26.COV2.S vaccine versus placebo. J is TRBJ2-1 and V is TRBV11-2; D is uncertain. CDR3 coding DNA: TGTGCCAGCAGCTTAGATTTTGGCTCCTACAATGAGCAGTTCTTC. It yields the protein CASSLDFGSYNEQFF.